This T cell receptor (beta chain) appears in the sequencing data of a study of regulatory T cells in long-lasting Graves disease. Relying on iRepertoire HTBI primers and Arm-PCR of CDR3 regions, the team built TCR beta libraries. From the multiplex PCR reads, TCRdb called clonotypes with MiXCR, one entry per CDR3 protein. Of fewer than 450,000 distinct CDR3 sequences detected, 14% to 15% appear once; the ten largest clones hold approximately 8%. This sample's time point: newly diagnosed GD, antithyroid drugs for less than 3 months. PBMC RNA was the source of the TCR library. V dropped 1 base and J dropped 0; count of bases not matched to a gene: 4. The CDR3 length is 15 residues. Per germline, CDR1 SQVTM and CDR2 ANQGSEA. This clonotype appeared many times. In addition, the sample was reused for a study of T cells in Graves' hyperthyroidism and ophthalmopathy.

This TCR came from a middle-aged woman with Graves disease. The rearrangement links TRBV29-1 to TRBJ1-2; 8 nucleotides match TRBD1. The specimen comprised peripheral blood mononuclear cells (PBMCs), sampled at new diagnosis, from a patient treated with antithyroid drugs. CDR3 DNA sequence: TGCAGCGTTGAAGGGGGGACAGGAGCTAACTATGGCTACACCTTC. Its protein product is CSVEGGTGANYGYTF.